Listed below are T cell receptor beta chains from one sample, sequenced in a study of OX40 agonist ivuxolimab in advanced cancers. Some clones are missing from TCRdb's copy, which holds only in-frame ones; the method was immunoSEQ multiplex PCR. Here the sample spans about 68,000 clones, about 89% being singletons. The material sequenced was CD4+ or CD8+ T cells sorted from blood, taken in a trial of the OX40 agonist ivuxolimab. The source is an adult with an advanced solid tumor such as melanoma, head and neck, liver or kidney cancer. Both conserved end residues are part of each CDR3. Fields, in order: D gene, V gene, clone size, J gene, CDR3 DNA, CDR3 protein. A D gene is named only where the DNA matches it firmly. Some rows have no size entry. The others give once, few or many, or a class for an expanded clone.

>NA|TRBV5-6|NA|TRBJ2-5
TGTGCCAGCAGCTTGGGACTGGCGGAGACCCAGTACTTC
CASSLGLAETQYF
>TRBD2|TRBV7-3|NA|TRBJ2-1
TGTGCCAGCAGCTCCCGACTAGCGGCTTACAATGAGCAGTTCTTC
CASSSRLAAYNEQFF
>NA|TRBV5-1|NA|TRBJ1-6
TGCGCCAGCAGCGACCAGACAGGATATAATTCACCCCTCCACTTT
CASSDQTGYNSPLHF
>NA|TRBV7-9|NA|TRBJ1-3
TGTGCCAGCAGCCCGGGACAATCTTACTCTGGAAACACCATATATTTT
CASSPGQSYSGNTIYF
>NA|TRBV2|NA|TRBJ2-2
TGTGCCAGCAGTGATTTCTCATCCGTGACCGGGGAGCTGTTTTTT
CASSDFSSVTGELFF
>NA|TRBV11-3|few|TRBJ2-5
TGTGCCAGCAGCTTAGGTCCCCTGACAGGGACTGGACAAGAGACCCAGTACTTC
CASSLGPLTGTGQETQYF
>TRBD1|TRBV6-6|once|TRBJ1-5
TGTGCCAGCACCACCACACAGGGGGCGGGCAATCAGCCCCAGCATTTT
CASTTTQGAGNQPQHF
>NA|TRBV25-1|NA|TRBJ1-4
TGTGCCAGCAGTGGACGGGCGATGAATGAAAAACTGTTTTTT
CASSGRAMNEKLFF
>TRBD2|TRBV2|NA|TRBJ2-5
TGTGCCGGTTCTGCGGGAGCATATGAATGGACCCAGTACTTC
CAGSAGAYEWTQYF
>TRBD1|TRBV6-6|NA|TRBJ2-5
TGTGCCAGCAGTTCGGACAGGACGCCAACAGAGGCCCAGTACTTC
CASSSDRTPTEAQYF
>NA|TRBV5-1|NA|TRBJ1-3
TGCGCCAGCAGCTATGGTGGCGGATCTGGAAACACCATATATTTT
CASSYGGGSGNTIYF
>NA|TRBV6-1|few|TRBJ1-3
TGTGCCAGCACAAGCTCTGGAAACACCATATATTTT
CASTSSGNTIYF
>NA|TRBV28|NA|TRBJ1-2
TGTGCCAGCAGTTTAGCAGGGGGCTACACCTTC
CASSLAGGYTF
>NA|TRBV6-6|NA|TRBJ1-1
TGTGCCAGCAGCCGCAGGTGGGCGGACCAGAACACTGAAGCTTTCTTT
CASSRRWADQNTEAFF
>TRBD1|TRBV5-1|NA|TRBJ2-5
TGCGCCAGCAGCTTGGCCTGGACAGGTCAAAAGACCCAGTACTTC
CASSLAWTGQKTQYF
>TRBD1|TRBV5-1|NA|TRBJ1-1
TGCGCCAGCAGCTTTCACTTATCCCCCGGGACAGGGCCGAACACTGAAGCTTTCTTT
CASSFHLSPGTGPNTEAFF
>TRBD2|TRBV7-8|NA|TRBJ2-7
TGTGCCAGCAGCTTATTAGCGGGAGTCCAAATCTACGAGCAGTACTTC
CASSLLAGVQIYEQYF
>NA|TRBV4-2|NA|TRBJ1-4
TGTGCCAGCAGCCAAGAGGCACAGGTTGATGAAAAACTGTTTTTT
CASSQEAQVDEKLFF
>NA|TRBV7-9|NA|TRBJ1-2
TGTGCCAGCAGCTTAGACCAAGAGAACTATGGCTACACCTTC
CASSLDQENYGYTF
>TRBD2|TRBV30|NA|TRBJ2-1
TGTGCCTGGAGCCATACTAGCGATGAGCAGTTCTTC
CAWSHTSDEQFF
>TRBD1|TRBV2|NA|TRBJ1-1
TGTGCCAGCAGTGAACCTACAGGGGTAAACACTGAAGCTTTCTTT
CASSEPTGVNTEAFF
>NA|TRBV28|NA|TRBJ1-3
TGTGCCGGGGGACGGGGTGGAAACACCATATATTTT
CAGGRGGNTIYF